Below, 20 T cell receptor beta chains from the same sample are listed, as sequenced in a study of T cell repertoires in aging, cancer and after chemotherapy. A mixed TRB-A/B primer pool amplified rearranged TRB by multiplex touch-down PCR. TCRdb ran MiXCR on the multiplex PCR reads and lists one entry per CDR3 protein. Counted here are some 7,000 distinct CDR3 sequences, 40% occurring once; the ten biggest clones make up 15%. TCR beta rearrangements were amplified from peripheral blood genomic DNA. Sequencing was done on a sample of blood. The receptors shown here come from a human donor in good health.

The gene calls are TRBV6-1 and TRBJ1-3; D uncertain. The germline V gene has CDR1 MNHNS and CDR2 SASEGT. V lost 2 bases, J lost 6 bases, and 8 bases lay in between. The CDR3 contains 13 residues. The CDR3 DNA follows: TGTGCCAGCAGTGAAATAACAGTAAACACCATATATTTT. It yields the protein CASSEITVNTIYF.

The rearrangement joins TRBV10-3 to TRBJ2-3, with 10 bases that match TRBD2. The germline V gene encodes CDR1 ENHRY and CDR2 SYGVKD. The junction had 13 bases not matched to a gene; V was cut back by 6 bases and J by 7 bases. The CDR3 runs to 16 residues. CDR3 loop: CAISSGGGDRTNTQYF. CDR3 bases: TGTGCCATCAGCAGCGGGGGGGGGGATCGAACGAATACGCAGTATTTT.

This chain links TRBV12-3 or TRBV12-4 with TRBJ2-3; possibly TRBD1 or TRBD2 for D (5 bases each). This CDR3 is 16 amino acids long. Deletions cut 0 bases from V and 0 bases from J, with 10 bases between. CDR3 nucleotide sequence: TGTGCCAGCAGTTTAGCCCAGGGACCTAGCACAGATACGCAGTATTTT. Translation: CASSLAQGPSTDTQYF.

The V and J genes are TRBV6-4 and TRBJ2-2; D possibly corresponds to TRBD1 (6 bases). The V end was cut by 4 bases, the J end by 4 bases, with 7 bases between. This CDR3 comprises 13 residues. The V gene's germline CDR1 is MRHNA and CDR2 SNTAGT. As DNA, the CDR3 is TGTGCCAGCAGTGGGACAGCCACCGGGGAGCTGTTTTTT. It translates to CASSGTATGELFF.

This chain uses TRBV29-1 with TRBJ1-1; TRBD1 matches 7 bases. The CDR3 is 15 residues long. The germline CDR1 and CDR2 sequences are SQVTM and ANQGSEA. V lost 2 bases to trimming and J lost 3 bases; unmatched junction nucleotides: 9. The CDR3 coding sequence is TGCAGCGTTGAAAGGCCGCAGGGGGGGGACACTGAAGCTTTCTTT. Its translation is CSVERPQGGDTEAFF.

This rearrangement joins TRBV11-2 to TRBJ2-7; 8 positions match TRBD1. There are 16 residues in the CDR3. Germline V gives CDR1 SGHAT, CDR2 FQNNGV. V was clipped by 5 bases and J by 2 bases; unmatched bases: 11. This chain's CDR3 is CASSPFGQGKAYEQYF. CDR3 sequence (DNA): TGTGCCAGCAGCCCCTTTGGACAGGGAAAAGCCTACGAGCAGTACTTC. The whole variable domain, remainder taken from reference TRBV11-2 and TRBJ2-7, is EAGVAQSPRYKIIEKRQSVAFWCNPISGHATLYWYQQILGQGPKLLIQFQNNGVVDDSQLPKDRFSAERLKGVDSTLKIQPAKLEDSAVYLCASSPFGQGKAYEQYFGPGTRLTVT.

V and J are TRBV6-1 and TRBJ2-7; perhaps TRBD1 as D (6 bases). V was pared by 6 bases and J by 3 bases, with 9 bases between. Germline V CDR1 and CDR2: MNHNS, SASEGT. This CDR3 is built from 12 residues. CDR3 region: CASSRGGYEQYF. CDR3 coding DNA: TGTGCCAGCAGCCGAGGGGGCTACGAGCAGTACTTC.

In its sample, this clonotype was seen a few times. The V and J genes are TRBV20-1 and TRBJ1-6; D remains unclear. The V gene's germline CDR1 is DFQATT and CDR2 SNEGSKA (reference sequence). The germline V and J ends were trimmed by 0 bases and 10 bases, with 13 bases remaining between them. This CDR3 spans 14 amino acids. CDR3 amino acids: CSAREAGKSSPLHF. In DNA form, the CDR3 reads TGCAGTGCTAGAGAGGCAGGAAAGAGCTCACCCCTCCACTTT.

The chain recombines TRBV4-3 with TRBJ2-7; TRBD2 is a possible D gene (5 bases). Germline V gene lookup returns CDR1 LGHNA and CDR2 YSLEER. Trimming took off 0 bases at V and 2 bases at J, with 8 bases between the two ends. The CDR3 spans 14 residues. The CDR3 region has the DNA TGCGCCAGCAGCCAAGATCCGGGGACCTACGAGCAGTACTTC. Encoded protein: CASSQDPGTYEQYF.

V is TRBV5-6 and J is TRBJ2-6, with a tentative D call TRBD1 (6 bases). The germline CDR1 and CDR2 sequences are SGHDT and YYEEEE. V gave up 4 bases and J gave up 4 bases, with 12 bases separating them. The CDR3 runs to 15 residues. In DNA, the CDR3 is TGTGCCAGCAGCGGGTTGGGGGCCGGGGCCAACGTCCTGACTTTC. Translation gives CASSGLGAGANVLTF.

V is TRBV20-1 and J is TRBJ2-5; 8 bases align to TRBD2. V lost 1 base, J lost 5 bases, and 6 bases stayed unmatched. The germline V gene has CDR1 DFQATT and CDR2 SNEGSKA (reference sequence). The CDR3 has 14 residues. The CDR3 coding sequence is TGCAGTGCTAGAGTACTAGCGGTCAAGGAGACCCAGTACTTC. Residues: CSARVLAVKETQYF.

This clonotype is judged medium-sized. The V gene is TRBV20-1, the J gene TRBJ2-3, with D perhaps given as TRBD1 or TRBD2 (6 bases each). V was shortened by 3 bases and J by 3 bases, with 10 bases between the two germline ends. The CDR3 consists of 13 residues. Germline CDR1 is DFQATT and CDR2 is SNEGSKA (reference sequence). The CDR3 sequence: CSARGGTTDTQYF. The CDR3 DNA reads TGCAGTGCTAGGGGGGGCACGACAGATACGCAGTATTTT.

This clonotype was observed a few times. The chain recombines TRBV6-5 with TRBJ2-3; no reliable D call. The CDR3 is 15 residues long. Deletions cut 1 base from V and 3 bases from J, with 11 bases between. CDR1 is MNHEY and CDR2 is SVGAGI in the germline V gene. CDR3 sequence: CASSYFGPGTDTQYF. The CDR3 region has the DNA TGTGCCAGCAGTTACTTCGGACCTGGGACAGATACGCAGTATTTT.

This chain joins TRBV6-5 and TRBJ1-6; D gene unclear. Germline-derived CDR1 and CDR2 are MNHEY and SVGAGI. The CDR3 sequence is 16 residues long. Trimming stripped 3 bases from V and 10 bases from J, with 19 bases between. The CDR3 protein is CASSYSPGAAVSPLHF. The CDR3 bases are TGTGCCAGCAGTTATAGCCCAGGTGCAGCGGTATCACCCCTCCACTTT.

The CDR3 sequence: CASSLSSPPTAYEQYF. The CDR3 region has the DNA TGTGCCAGCAGTTTATCATCCCCCCCGACAGCCTACGAGCAGTACTTC. The chain uses TRBV27 and TRBJ2-7; TRBD1 is a possible D gene (5 bases). The CDR3 sequence is 16 residues long. Trimming removed 0 bases from V and 2 bases from J, with 14 bases in between. CDR1 is MNHEY, CDR2 SMNVEV, per germline (reference sequence).

The V call is TRBV4-1, the J call TRBJ2-5; D not resolved. The V end lost 1 base, the J end lost 2 bases, and 8 bases lay between the germline ends. Germline CDR1 is MGHRA and CDR2 is YSYEKL. The length of the CDR3 is 14 residues. CDR3 sequence reads: CASSQVVGQETQYF. CDR3 DNA: TGCGCCAGCAGCCAAGTTGTTGGGCAAGAGACCCAGTACTTC.

A single count supports this clonotype. The chain carries TRBV19 and TRBJ2-2; D may be TRBD2 (6 bases). The CDR3 sequence is 14 residues long. Trimming cost V 6 bases and J 6 bases, with 14 bases left between them. CDR1 is LNHDA, CDR2 SQIVND, per germline (reference sequence). CDR3 sequence: CASRTWEVAGELFF. CDR3 nucleotide sequence: TGTGCCAGTAGAACATGGGAGGTGGCCGGGGAGCTGTTTTTT.

The V gene is TRBV6-1, the J gene TRBJ2-3, with D perhaps TRBD1 or TRBD2 (6 bases each). The germline V gene has CDR1 MNHNS and CDR2 SASEGT. The CDR3 sequence is 17 residues long. V was shortened by 2 bases and J by 0 bases, with 15 bases between the two germline ends. The CDR3 region is CASSELGGHGSTDTQYF. In DNA, the CDR3 is TGTGCCAGCAGTGAACTAGGGGGGCATGGTAGCACAGATACGCAGTATTTT.

The J gene is TRBJ2-3, the V gene TRBV9; the D gene is possibly TRBD2 (5 bases). The CDR3 extends over 14 amino acids. Germline V gene sequence: CDR1 SGDLS, CDR2 YYNGEE. The V and J ends lost 4 bases and 1 base respectively, with 10 bases between them. The CDR3 region is CASSPPRGTDTQYF. For the CDR3, the DNA is TGTGCCAGCAGCCCTCCGAGGGGCACAGATACGCAGTATTTT.

This chain uses TRBV6-1 with TRBJ2-7, with D hard to call. The V end lost 5 bases, the J end lost 3 bases, and 17 bases lay between the germline ends. The CDR3 runs 15 residues. CDR1 is MNHNS and CDR2 is SASEGT in the germline V gene. CDR3 bases: TGTGCCAGCAGTTACAGAAGGGCACAATTCTACGAGCAGTACTTC. As protein: CASSYRRAQFYEQYF.